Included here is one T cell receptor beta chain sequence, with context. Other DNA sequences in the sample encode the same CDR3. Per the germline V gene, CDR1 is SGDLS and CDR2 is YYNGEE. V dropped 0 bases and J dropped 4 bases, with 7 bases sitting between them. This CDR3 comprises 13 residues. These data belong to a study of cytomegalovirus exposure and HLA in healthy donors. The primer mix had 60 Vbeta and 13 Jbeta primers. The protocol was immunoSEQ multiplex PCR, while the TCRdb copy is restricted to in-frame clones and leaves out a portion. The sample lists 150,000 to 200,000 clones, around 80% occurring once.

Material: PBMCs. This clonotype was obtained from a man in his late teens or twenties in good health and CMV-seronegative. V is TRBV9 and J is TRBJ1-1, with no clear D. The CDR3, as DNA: TGTGCCAGCAGCGTAGGAGGGCGCACTGAAGCTTTCTTT. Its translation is CASSVGGRTEAFF.